This TCR beta chain was obtained from a study of shared clonotypes between healthy human individuals. Data came from immunoSEQ multiplex PCR; TCRdb stores just in-frame clones and leaves some out. Altogether roughly 2.6 million clones are present, more than 80% being singletons, with the ten largest covering around 0.14%. Trimming shortened V by 8 bases and J by 0 bases, and 17 bases separated the two germline ends. There are 17 residues in the CDR3. CDR1 LNHDA and CDR2 SQIVND come from the germline V gene (reference sequence). The clonotype was recovered from a man between 18 and 29 years old in good health. Sequencing was carried out using naive CD4+ T cells sorted from blood. As for subset: CD45RA+ positively selected. The gene calls are TRBV19 and TRBJ1-6; D uncertain. Written as DNA, the CDR3 is TGTGCCAGTGCAATAGCGGCGGCGAGCTCCTATAATTCACCCCTCCACTTT. This codes for CASAIAAASSYNSPLHF.